This T cell receptor (beta chain) appears in the sequencing data of a study of CD8+ T cells in alopecia areata. This clone showed up just a few times. V lost 1 base and J lost 0, with 7 bases in between. CDR3 length equals 15 residues. Germline values: CDR1 SGHTA, CDR2 FQGNSA. Punch biopsies of lesional scalp, plus peripheral blood, were taken from alopecia areata patients. RNA was extracted and reverse transcribed into cDNA as the sequencing template. TCRdb's table, derived via immunoSEQ multiplex PCR, lists solely in-frame clones and lacks some. The sample records roughly 250,000 clones, roughly two thirds being singletons.

This rearrangement joins TRBV7-2 to TRBJ1-3; D gene ambiguous. The source material was CD4+ T cells sorted from blood, sampled at week 0. This receptor was taken from a human donor with alopecia areata. The CDR3 sequence is CASSLGPSSGNTIYF. The CDR3 region has the DNA TGTGCCAGCAGCTTAGGACCGAGCTCTGGAAACACCATATATTTT.